This passage covers 7 T cell receptor beta chains from one sample sequenced in a study of T cells after yellow fever vaccination. TCRdb re-called the 5' RACE reads with MiXCR, one entry per CDR3 protein. The sample shows around 400,000 distinct CDR3 sequences, approximately 10% of them seen only once. Specimen: PBMCs, collected on the day of the first yellow fever vaccination. The receptor source for this set is a man between 18 and 29 years old who received the YFV17D yellow fever vaccine.

This clonotype has at least ten counts. The chain employs TRBV7-9 and TRBJ1-3, with D maybe TRBD1 (5 bases). Germline CDR1 is SEHNR and CDR2 is FQNEAQ (reference sequence). The CDR3 totals 15 residues. The V and J ends lost 4 bases and 0 bases respectively, with 10 bases between them. The CDR3 loop is CASSSQGSSGNTIYF. Written as DNA, the CDR3 is TGTGCCAGCAGCTCGCAGGGTAGCTCTGGAAACACCATATATTTT.

There are a few counts of this clonotype. The chain joins TRBV6-5 to TRBJ1-5; no definite D call. The CDR3 loop spans 14 amino acids. The germline V gene encodes CDR1 MNHEY and CDR2 SVGAGI. V was cut by 6 bases and J by 0 bases, with 9 bases left in between. CDR3: CASSYSYSNQPQHF. The CDR3 region has the DNA TGTGCCAGCAGCTACAGCTATAGCAATCAGCCCCAGCATTTT.

CDR3: CASSTRQGSYEQYF. In nucleotides, the CDR3 is TGTGCCAGCAGCACCCGACAGGGCTCCTACGAGCAGTACTTC. This chain joins TRBV7-9 and TRBJ2-7; 7 positions match TRBD1. Germline V gene lookup returns CDR1 SEHNR and CDR2 FQNEAQ (reference sequence). The V gene end was trimmed by 5 bases and the J gene end by 0 bases; junction bases not matched to a gene: 4. The CDR3 has 14 amino acids.

In its sample, this clonotype was seen a few times. The chain combines TRBV5-1 with TRBJ1-3, with unresolved D. CDR3 length equals 14 residues. V was shortened by 0 bases and J by 4 bases, with 8 bases between the two germline ends. Germline V CDR1 and CDR2: SGHRS, YFSETQ. As DNA, the CDR3 is TGCGCCAGCAGCTTGGGAGGAGCGGGAAACACCATATATTTT. Residues: CASSLGGAGNTIYF. The variable domain in full, completed from reference TRBV5-1 and TRBJ1-3, reads KAGVTQTPRYLIKTRGQQVTLSCSPISGHRSVSWYQQTPGQGLQFLFEYFSETQRNKGNFPGRFSGRQFSNSRSEMNVSTLELGDSALYLCASSLGGAGNTIYFGEGSWLTVV.

This clonotype was seen more than once but under ten times. J is TRBJ2-1 and V is TRBV7-9; D not certain. V lost 2 bases, J lost 7 bases, and 9 bases lay in between. Germline CDR1 is SEHNR and CDR2 is FQNEAQ (reference sequence). The CDR3 consists of 13 residues. Written as DNA, the CDR3 is TGTGCCAGCAGCTTACCCCTTGGGAATGAGCAGTTCTTC. Residues: CASSLPLGNEQFF.

The rearrangement joins TRBV5-1 to TRBJ2-3; TRBD2 matches at 7 bases. The CDR3 runs to 14 residues. Losses at the gene ends were 0 bases for V and 4 bases for J; bases not matched to a gene: 2. Looked up from germline, CDR1 is SGHRS and CDR2 is YFSETQ. The CDR3: CASSLDAGADTQYF. CDR3 DNA: TGCGCCAGCAGCTTGGACGCGGGAGCAGATACGCAGTATTTT.

This clonotype was detected many times. V and J are TRBV6-5 and TRBJ2-1, with 8 bases aligning to TRBD2. This CDR3 spans 17 amino acids. The junction had 6 bases not matched to a gene; V was cut back by 0 bases and J by 2 bases. CDR1 is MNHEY, CDR2 SVGAGI, per germline. The CDR3 is CASSYSTAGGPYNEQFF. The CDR3 coding sequence is TGTGCCAGCAGTTACTCGACGGCGGGGGGACCCTACAATGAGCAGTTCTTC.